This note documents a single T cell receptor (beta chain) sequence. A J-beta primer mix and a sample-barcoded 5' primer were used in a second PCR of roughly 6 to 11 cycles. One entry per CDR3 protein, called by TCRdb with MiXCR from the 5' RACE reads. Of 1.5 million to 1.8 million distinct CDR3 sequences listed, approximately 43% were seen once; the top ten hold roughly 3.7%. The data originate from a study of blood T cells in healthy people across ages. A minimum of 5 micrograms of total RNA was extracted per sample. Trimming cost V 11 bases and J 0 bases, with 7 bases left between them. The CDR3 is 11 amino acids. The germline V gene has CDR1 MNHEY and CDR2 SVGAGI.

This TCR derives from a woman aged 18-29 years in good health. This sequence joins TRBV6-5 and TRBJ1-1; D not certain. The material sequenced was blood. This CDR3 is CAVHMNTEAFF. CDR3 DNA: TGTGCCGTACACATGAACACTGAAGCTTTCTTT.